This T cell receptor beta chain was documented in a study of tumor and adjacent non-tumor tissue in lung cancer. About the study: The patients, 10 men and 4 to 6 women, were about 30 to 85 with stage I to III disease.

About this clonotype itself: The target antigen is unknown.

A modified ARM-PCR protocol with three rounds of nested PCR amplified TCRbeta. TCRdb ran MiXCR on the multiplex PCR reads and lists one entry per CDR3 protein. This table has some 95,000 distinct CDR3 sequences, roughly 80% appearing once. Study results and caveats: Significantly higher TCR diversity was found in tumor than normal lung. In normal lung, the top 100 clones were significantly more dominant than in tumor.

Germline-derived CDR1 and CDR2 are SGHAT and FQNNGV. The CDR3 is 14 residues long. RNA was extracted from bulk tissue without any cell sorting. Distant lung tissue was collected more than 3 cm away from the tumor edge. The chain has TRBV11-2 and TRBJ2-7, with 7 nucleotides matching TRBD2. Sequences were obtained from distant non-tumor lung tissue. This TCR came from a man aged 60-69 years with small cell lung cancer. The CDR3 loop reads CASSIDRGVYEQYV. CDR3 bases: TGTGCCAGCAGCATAGATCGGGGGGTCTACGAGCAGTATGTC.